This T cell receptor (beta chain) appears in the sequencing data of a study of CD8+ T cells in alopecia areata (dated by TCRdb to the late 2010s). In the study overall: The treated patients took part in an open-label pilot trial in which moderate-to-severe alopecia areata was treated with oral tofacitinib at 5 to 10 mg twice daily. immunoSEQ multiplex PCR using 35 Vbeta forward primers and 13 Jbeta reverse primers was used to amplify TCRbeta CDR3 regions. Scalp clonality was compared among normal scalp (n=4), patchy alopecia areata scalp (n=8), and alopecia totalis/universalis scalp (n=8). On the human side, TCRbeta sequencing was run on scalp tissue and on sorted CD4+ and CD8+ peripheral blood T cells from healthy controls and from alopecia areata patients with either patchy or totalis/universalis disease. In both human patients and the C3H/HeJ mouse model, the study applied high-throughput TCRbeta sequencing to look at T cell clonal expansion in alopecia areata. RNA was obtained with the PAXgene miRNA kit for fixed scalp, the miRNeasy kit for PBMCs, and the RNeasy kit for mouse skin. Biopsies were taken from tofacitinib-treated patients at baseline and at 4 and 24 weeks of treatment, and a later scalp biopsy was taken in several of the tofacitinib-treated patients. Tofacitinib was administered for 6 to 18 months, and 6 months of follow-up off drug were then conducted to assess delayed response and recurrence.

This clone was seen a handful of times. Its antigen is not yet known. Within one base of it there is no much larger clone, and no base qualities were kept. Lesional scalp punch biopsies and peripheral blood were obtained from alopecia areata patients. Human scalp biopsies were fixed immediately in PAXgene tissue containers. Library prep was done by the immunoSEQ multiplex PCR assay. For TCR sequencing, RNA was extracted from every sample and reverse transcribed into cDNA to serve as template. First-strand cDNA was synthesized with SuperScript III using a 2:1 mix of oligo-dT and random hexamers. Amplification bias was assessed with a synthetic immune receptor repertoire, and residual bias was removed computationally. The paper's processing steps were these. Raw reads were preprocessed to remove errors, and CDR3 was defined according to IMGT conventions as the region from the conserved cysteine to phenylalanine. Clonality was computed by normalizing Shannon entropy by log2 of the number of productive unique TCRs and subtracting the result from 1. Scalp TCRbeta sequences were cross-referenced with sorted blood CD4 and CD8 repertoires so that the CD4 or CD8 identity of scalp clones could be inferred. TCRdb obtained this table from immuneACCESS and retained in-frame rearrangements with V and J assigned. These tables miss some clones; where compared with another copy, unresolved V genes account for less than half of the shortfall, and the remainder is unexplained. V and J calls and clone size are those listed in that table; D and trimming were worked out from the DNA. This sample lists about 5,900 clones; about 60% were detected once. The ten largest clones capture 14% of the sample.

From cysteine to phenylalanine, the CDR3 is 12 amino acids long. The retained sequence is limited to the CDR3, 36 bases, with the frame set at the first base. The germline V gene supplies CDR1 SGHRS and CDR2 YFSETQ. V loses 1 base, J loses 4 bases, and the germline ends lie 3 bases apart. General conclusions and limits of the study: Shared TCR sequences between patients were less evident than in mice, which may be partly attributable to HLA diversity in the patient population. Compared with normal scalp, lesional scalp, particularly in alopecia totalis/universalis, had higher clonality and more expanded CD8+ clones, which suggests antigenic drive. Resident alphabeta T cells in normal human skin are also sequenced, complicating scalp TCR repertoire analysis, unlike mouse skin dominated by gammadelta T cells.

This TCR was sampled from a human donor with alopecia areata. Recombination linked TRBV5-1 to TRBJ2-1; the D gene is unclear. Sequencing was performed on skin. For the CDR3, the sequence is CASSLRYNEQFF. The nucleotide sequence reads TGCGCCAGCAGCTTGAGGTACAATGAGCAGTTCTTC. The full variable domain, completed from the reference TRBV5-1 and TRBJ2-1 proteins outside the CDR3, reads KAGVTQTPRYLIKTRGQQVTLSCSPISGHRSVSWYQQTPGQGLQFLFEYFSETQRNKGNFPGRFSGRQFSNSRSEMNVSTLELGDSALYLCASSLRYNEQFFGPGTRLTVL.